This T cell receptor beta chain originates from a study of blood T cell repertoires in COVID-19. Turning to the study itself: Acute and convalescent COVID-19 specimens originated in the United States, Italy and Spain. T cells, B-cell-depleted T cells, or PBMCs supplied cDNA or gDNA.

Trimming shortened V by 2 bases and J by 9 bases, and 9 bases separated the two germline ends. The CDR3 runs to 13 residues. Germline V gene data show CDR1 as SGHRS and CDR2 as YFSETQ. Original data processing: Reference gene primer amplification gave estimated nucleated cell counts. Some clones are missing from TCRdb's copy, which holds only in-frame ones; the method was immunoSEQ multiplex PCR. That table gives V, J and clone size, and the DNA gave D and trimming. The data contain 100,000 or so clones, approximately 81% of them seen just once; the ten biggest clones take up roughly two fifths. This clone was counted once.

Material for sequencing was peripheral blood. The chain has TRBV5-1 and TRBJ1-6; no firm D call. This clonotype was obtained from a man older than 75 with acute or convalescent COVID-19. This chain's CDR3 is CASSFGFGSPLHF. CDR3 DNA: TGCGCCAGCAGCTTCGGTTTCGGTTCACCCCTCCACTTT.